This T cell receptor (beta chain) was recovered during a study of OX40 agonist ivuxolimab in advanced cancers. At the level of the study: Ivuxolimab, an antibody that agonizes OX40 (CD134), was administered to the patients.

The trim removed 5 bases at V and 6 bases at J, leaving 10 bases unmatched. Germline V gene data show CDR1 as SGHAT and CDR2 as FQNNGV. CDR3 length equals 16 residues. Autoimmune disease history or systemic immunosuppression led to patients being barred. The protocol was immunoSEQ multiplex PCR, while the TCRdb copy is restricted to in-frame clones and leaves out a portion. The sample holds 75,000 to 95,000 clones, roughly nine tenths seen once. The sequencing used CD4+ or CD8+ T cells sorted from blood, collected in a trial of the OX40 agonist ivuxolimab. The TCR comes from an adult with an advanced solid tumor such as melanoma, head and neck, liver or kidney cancer. This sequence joins TRBV11-2 and TRBJ2-2; 9 bases are a match to TRBD2. The chain's CDR3 is CASSPLSSGSSGELFF. CDR3 DNA: TGTGCCAGCAGCCCCCTGAGTAGCGGGAGTTCCGGGGAGCTGTTTTTT.